The source of this TCR beta chain is a study of blood T cell repertoires in COVID-19. Study summary: Some COVID-19 samples were acute and others convalescent; all came from the United States, Italy and Spain. In each case, the material was cDNA or gDNA derived from T cells, B-cell-depleted T cells, or PBMCs.

Per the original data handling: How many nucleated cells were present was estimated from reference gene primer amplification. Sequencing used immunoSEQ multiplex PCR; TCRdb keeps in-frame clones, though not all of them. That table is the source of V, J and clone size, and D and trimming were worked out from the DNA. The sample has 35,000 to 50,000 clones, about 76% seen once; the top ten hold 8.5%. Germline CDR1 is SGHRS and CDR2 is YFSETQ. The CDR3 contains 13 residues. V was shortened by 4 bases and J by 7 bases, with 14 bases between the two germline ends. The receptor's source is a man aged 70-80 years with active or convalescent COVID-19. The rearrangement uses TRBV5-1 and TRBJ2-5; perhaps TRBD2 as D (5 bases). The source material was peripheral blood. The CDR3 bases are TGCGCCAGCAGCCCCACAGACGGAGGGACCCAGTACTTC. This gives the protein CASSPTDGGTQYF.